Following are 28 T cell receptor beta chains from one sample sequenced in a study of T cells in women clearing cervical HPV infection. TCRdb's copy holds only in-frame clones and misses some; the assay was immunoSEQ multiplex PCR. The sample has tens of thousands of clones. Sample: blood buffy coat. The receptor set was obtained from a woman between 18 and 70 years old with a cervical HPV16 infection that either progressed to CIN3+ or cleared (not recorded which).

A word on this clone: The CDR3 goes on 3 residues after the read ends, and that part is filled in from the germline J gene. The rearrangement uses TRBV5-1 and TRBJ2-1, with D possibly matching TRBD1 (6 bases). The V and J ends lost 1 base and 5 bases respectively, with 7 bases between them. This CDR3 has 13 residues. Germline V lookup: CDR1 SGHRS, CDR2 YFSETQ. The CDR3 DNA, read in part, is TGCGCCAGCAGCTTGAGGGACAACAATGAG. It encodes CASSLRDNNE. The whole CDR3 sequence is CASSLRDNNEQFF.

In regard to this clone: The CDR3 goes on 3 residues after the read ends, and that part is filled in from the germline J gene. The rearrangement uses TRBV7-9 and TRBJ1-1; D gene unclear. CDR1 is SEHNR and CDR2 is FQNEAQ in the germline V gene (reference sequence). This CDR3 has 14 amino acids. The part of the CDR3 DNA that was read is TGTGCCAGCAGCTTATTGGACTCGACCGACAAA. It yields the protein CASSLLDSTDK. The entire CDR3 is CASSLLDSTDKAFF.

About this clone: The CDR3 end falls 3 residues outside the read, so it is completed with the germline J gene. This chain connects TRBV28 to TRBJ2-1, with 8 bases lining up with TRBD1. The CDR3 is made up of 13 amino acids. Germline lookup yields CDR1 MDHEN and CDR2 SYDVKM. The junction had 7 bases not matched to a gene; V was cut back by 6 bases and J by 9 bases. The part of the CDR3 DNA that was read is TGTGCCAGCAGATTAATCAGGGGGCGTGAG. Translated, it gives CASRLIRGRE. The whole CDR3 region reads CASRLIRGREQFF.

Points on this clone: The CDR3 end lies 3 residues beyond the end of the read and is filled in from the germline J gene. This chain connects TRBV30 to TRBJ1-2, with unresolved D. Germline CDR1 GTSNPN, CDR2 SVGIG (reference sequence). The CDR3 sequence is 14 residues long. CDR3 bases read: TGTGCCTTGACTAGCGGGAGTCAGGCAGATACC. This codes for CALTSGSQADT. The CDR3 reads in full as CALTSGSQADTYTF. The full variable domain, with the rest looked up from reference TRBV30 and TRBJ1-2, is SQTIHQWPATLVQPVGSPLSLECTVEGTSNPNLYWYRQAAGRGLQLLFYSVGIGQISSEVPQNLSASRPQDRQFILSSKKLLLSDSGFYLCALTSGSQADTYTFGSGTRLTVV.

As regards this clone: The CDR3 end is not reached by the read, which stops 3 residues before it; the germline J gene fills it in. The chain uses TRBV4-1 and TRBJ2-1; possible D gene TRBD2, 6 bases. V lost 0 bases and J 3 bases, leaving 12 bases between the germline ends. CDR3 length equals 16 residues. CDR1 MGHRA and CDR2 YSYEKL come from the germline V gene. This CDR3 reads CASSQDSAGFYNEQFF. The sequenced part of the CDR3 DNA is TGCGCCAGCAGCCAAGACTCGGCGGGGTTCTACAATGAG.

In the case of this clone: The CDR3 end is not reached by the read, which stops 3 residues before it; the germline J gene fills it in. V is TRBV2 and J is TRBJ2-7; D remains unclear. V dropped 3 bases and J dropped 6 bases, with 9 bases sitting between them. The germline gives CDR1 SNHLY, CDR2 FYNNEI. The length of the CDR3 is 12 residues. The sequenced part of the CDR3 DNA is TGTGCCAGCAGTGATATGATCAGCGAG. Translation: CASSDMISE. The entire CDR3 reads CASSDMISEQYF. Looking up the rest from reference TRBV2 and TRBJ2-7 gives the full variable domain: EPEVTQTPSHQVTQMGQEVILRCVPISNHLYFYWYRQILGQKVEFLVSFYNNEISEKSEIFDDQFSVERPDGSNFTLKIRSTKLEDSAMYFCASSDMISEQYFGPGTRLTVT.

As to this clone: Read sequence stops 3 residues before the CDR3 end, and the germline J gene provides the missing end. The V and J genes are TRBV7-2 and TRBJ1-4; weak D call: TRBD1 (6 bases). Germline CDR1 is SGHTA and CDR2 is FQGNSA. This CDR3 spans 15 amino acids. This chain's CDR3 is CASSLAARGESPLFF. CDR3 DNA, as far as it was read: TGTGCCAGCAGCTTAGCGGCCAGGGGAGAATCACCA.

CDR3 DNA, as far as it was read: TGTGCCAGCAGCGACAGGGAAGGC. It specifies CASSDREG. The whole CDR3 region reads CASSDREGYTF. This sequence joins TRBV7-9 and TRBJ1-2; the match to TRBD1 covers 7 bases. Coverage ceases 3 residues before the CDR3 finishes, and the germline J gene fills in the end. The length of the CDR3 is 11 residues. The germline gives CDR1 SEHNR, CDR2 FQNEAQ (reference sequence).

Concerning this clone: The read ends 3 residues before the CDR3 terminus; that terminus is restored from the germline J gene. The chain employs TRBV28 and TRBJ1-5; TRBD1 agrees at 8 bases. The junction had 6 bases not matched to a gene; V was cut back by 2 bases and J by 6 bases. There are 15 residues in the CDR3. Germline V gene lookup returns CDR1 MDHEN and CDR2 SYDVKM. CDR3: CASSLGQGFRQPQHF. CDR3 DNA, as far as it was read: TGTGCCAGCAGTTTAGGACAGGGATTTCGTCAGCCC.

On this clone itself: Read sequence stops 3 residues before the CDR3 end, and the germline J gene provides the missing end. This rearrangement joins TRBV30 to TRBJ2-7, with TRBD1 identical over 9 bases. V lost 2 bases, J lost 2 bases, and 10 bases stayed unmatched. From germline, CDR1 is GTSNPN and CDR2 SVGIG (reference sequence). The CDR3 has 16 amino acids. The CDR3 sequence: CAWSSSPGTGTYEQYF. The CDR3 bases that were read are TGTGCCTGGAGTTCCTCGCCGGGGACAGGGACCTACGAG.

Points on this clone: The read finishes 3 residues shy of the CDR3 end, and the germline J gene is used to complete it. The rearrangement uses TRBV2 and TRBJ1-1, with D unclear. This CDR3 region has 13 residues. V was trimmed by 6 bases and J by 1 base, leaving 9 bases between them. Germline values: CDR1 SNHLY, CDR2 FYNNEI. The CDR3 spells CASRLDGNTEAFF. CDR3 bases read: TGTGCCAGCAGACTAGACGGGAACACTGAA.

Turning to this clone: From the germline J gene comes the end of the CDR3, since the read stops 3 residues before it. The rearrangement links TRBV7-9 to TRBJ1-1, with D unclear. This CDR3 region has 14 residues. V dropped 5 bases and J dropped 1 base, with 11 bases sitting between them. Germline CDR1 is SEHNR and CDR2 is FQNEAQ (reference sequence). The chain's CDR3 is CASSISSWNTEAFF. The sequenced part of the CDR3 DNA is TGTGCCAGCAGCATTTCCTCCTGGAACACTGAA.

A word on this clone: Read data end 3 residues before the CDR3 end; the end is taken from the germline J gene. The V gene is TRBV19, the J gene TRBJ2-3; 12 bases match TRBD1. This CDR3 has 17 amino acids. Germline V gene lookup returns CDR1 LNHDA and CDR2 SQIVND (reference sequence). Partial CDR3 DNA: TGTGCCAGTACCCCGGGACAGGGGGCCGTCCTGGGTCAGCCG. It yields the protein CASTPGQGAVLGQP. The whole CDR3 sequence is CASTPGQGAVLGQPQYF.

Points on this clone: The observed sequence ends 3 residues before the CDR3 terminus, with the missing tail filled in from the germline J gene. The V call is TRBV30, the J call TRBJ2-3; 9 bases line up with TRBD1. Germline CDR1 is GTSNPN and CDR2 is SVGIG (reference sequence). CDR3 length equals 14 residues. The covered CDR3 bases are TGTGCCTACACACGACAGGGGGATACGAAGACG. It encodes CAYTRQGDTKT. The complete CDR3 protein is CAYTRQGDTKTQYF.

With respect to this clone: Coverage ceases 3 residues before the CDR3 finishes, and the germline J gene fills in the end. The chain is built from TRBV5-1 and TRBJ1-3; 8 bases fit TRBD1. The CDR3 spans 15 residues. The V segment lost 4 bases and the J segment 0 bases; nucleotides outside the gene matches: 3. In germline, CDR1 is SGHRS, CDR2 YFSETQ. The sequenced CDR3 bases are TGCGCCAGCAGCGGCGGACAGGGCTCTGGAAACACC. Amino acid sequence: CASSGGQGSGNT. The complete CDR3 sequence is CASSGGQGSGNTIYF.

As regards this clone: Read sequence stops 3 residues before the CDR3 end, and the germline J gene provides the missing end. The V call is TRBV13, the J call TRBJ2-1; D gene ambiguous. Looked up from germline, CDR1 is PRHDT and CDR2 is FYEKMQ (reference sequence). V lost 6 bases and J 8 bases, leaving 14 bases between the germline ends. The CDR3 runs 13 residues. The sequenced CDR3 bases are TGTGCCAGCAGTCCTCCTTTTCCCTATGAG. Translation: CASSPPFPYE. The full CDR3 sequence reads CASSPPFPYEQFF.

About this clone itself: The read terminates 3 residues ahead of where the CDR3 ends, so the germline J gene completes it. The chain uses TRBV30 and TRBJ1-2; TRBD1 matches 8 bases. This CDR3 region has 14 residues. The germline gives CDR1 GTSNPN, CDR2 SVGIG (reference sequence). The ends lost 3 bases at V and 3 bases at J; junction bases unmatched: 6. CDR3 loop: CAWRIGQGHYGYTF. The part of the CDR3 DNA that was read is TGTGCCTGGAGGATCGGACAGGGACACTATGGC. Full variable domain (remainder filled in from reference TRBV30 and TRBJ1-2): SQTIHQWPATLVQPVGSPLSLECTVEGTSNPNLYWYRQAAGRGLQLLFYSVGIGQISSEVPQNLSASRPQDRQFILSSKKLLLSDSGFYLCAWRIGQGHYGYTFGSGTRLTVV.

The CDR3 sequence: CASSKRPDTQYF. The CDR3 DNA, read in part, is TGTGCCAGCAGCAAAAGGCCAGATACG. V and J are TRBV5-6 and TRBJ2-3; D gene ambiguous. Read data end 3 residues before the CDR3 end; the end is taken from the germline J gene. V lost 4 bases and J lost 4, with 7 bases in between. The CDR3 length is 12 residues. Germline lookup yields CDR1 SGHDT and CDR2 YYEEEE. The variable domain in full, with the rest retrieved from reference TRBV5-6 and TRBJ2-3, is DAGVTQSPTHLIKTRGQQVTLRCSPKSGHDTVSWYQQALGQGPQFIFQYYEEEERQRGNFPDRFSGHQFPNYSSELNVNALLLGDSALYLCASSKRPDTQYFGPGTRLTVL.

On this clone: The CDR3 end falls 3 residues outside the read, so it is completed with the germline J gene. This chain connects TRBV6-1 to TRBJ1-1; 8 bases align to TRBD1. The CDR3 covers 12 residues. Germline lookup yields CDR1 MNHNS and CDR2 SASEGT. CDR3 protein: CASSARTGNAFF. The sequenced CDR3 bases are TGTGCCAGCAGTGCCAGGACAGGGAAT.

CDR3 DNA, as far as it was read: TGCAGTGCGACGGGACAGCGGTACAATGAG. Amino acids: CSATGQRYNE. The full CDR3 reads CSATGQRYNEQFF. The rearrangement joins TRBV20-1 to TRBJ2-1; 7 bases are a match to TRBD1. The read terminates 3 residues ahead of where the CDR3 ends, so the germline J gene completes it. CDR3 length: 13 amino acids. The germline V gene has CDR1 DFQATT and CDR2 SNEGSKA (reference sequence). V gave up 6 bases and J gave up 4 bases; unmatched junction bases: 6.

About this clone itself: Sequencing ends 3 residues short of the CDR3 end; the germline J gene provides the rest. The J gene is TRBJ1-1, the V gene TRBV7-9, with unresolved D. Germline values: CDR1 SEHNR, CDR2 FQNEAQ (reference sequence). The V gene lost 1 base and the J gene lost 6 bases, with 12 bases spanning the gap. The CDR3 loop spans 14 amino acids. Partial CDR3 DNA: TGTGCCAGCAGCTTAGGGGAATGGACTGCTGAA. Amino acid sequence: CASSLGEWTAE. Given in full, the CDR3 is CASSLGEWTAEAFF.

Notes on this clone: The sequence runs out 3 residues before the end of the CDR3; the remainder is reconstructed from the germline J gene. The V and J genes are TRBV2 and TRBJ2-7; 10 positions match TRBD1. This CDR3 contains 13 residues. CDR1 is SNHLY and CDR2 is FYNNEI in the germline V gene. With V trimmed by 7 bases and J by 3 bases, 3 bases remained unmatched. CDR3 sequence reads: CASIGTGDYEQYF. CDR3 DNA (partial): TGTGCCAGCATAGGGACAGGGGACTACGAG.

Regarding this clone: The read halts 3 residues ahead of the CDR3 end, with the missing end drawn from the germline J gene. The V gene is TRBV6-1, the J gene TRBJ1-1; a possible D gene is TRBD1 (6 bases). There are 15 residues in the CDR3. CDR1 MNHNS and CDR2 SASEGT come from the germline V gene. Deletions cut 2 bases from V and 4 bases from J, with 14 bases between. The sequenced part of the CDR3 DNA is TGTGCCAGCAGTGAATACTTTGGAGGGGGCACTGAA. Its translation: CASSEYFGGGTE. The CDR3, in full, reads CASSEYFGGGTEAFF.

As to this clone: Sequencing ends 3 residues short of the CDR3 end; the germline J gene provides the rest. The gene calls are TRBV20-1 and TRBJ2-2; possibly TRBD2 for D (5 bases). The CDR3 loop spans 14 amino acids. Germline V CDR1 and CDR2: DFQATT, SNEGSKA (reference sequence). The chain's CDR3 is CSAAYGAGNEKLFF. CDR3 DNA, as far as it was read: TGCAGTGCTGCATATGGTGCGGGTAATGAAAAG.

Comment on this clone: The sequence runs out 3 residues before the end of the CDR3; the remainder is reconstructed from the germline J gene. V and J are TRBV10-2 and TRBJ2-1; 10 positions agree with TRBD2. The V gene's germline CDR1 is WSHSY and CDR2 SAAADI. CDR3 length: 13 residues. Trimming at V came to 10 bases and at J to 4 bases, leaving 4 bases not matched to a gene. CDR3 bases read: TGCGCCATCTGGACTAGCGGATACAATGAG. It translates to CAIWTSGYNE. The entire CDR3 protein is CAIWTSGYNEQFF.

The CDR3 is CASSLSGTVPGELFF. The DNA read from the CDR3 is TGCGCCAGCAGCTTGAGCGGGACAGTCCCCGGGGAG. The chain combines TRBV5-1 with TRBJ2-2, with D perhaps TRBD1 or TRBD2 (7 bases each). The read is 3 residues too short to cover the CDR3 end, so that end is filled in from the germline J gene. Deletions cut 1 base from V and 6 bases from J, with 13 bases between. The CDR3 consists of 15 residues. CDR1 and CDR2 (germline): SGHRS, YFSETQ.

This clone counts as medium-sized by frequency. With the read ending 3 residues before the CDR3 end, the germline J gene is used to fill in that end. The chain couples TRBV15 to TRBJ2-4; 8 bases fit TRBD1. The CDR3 extends over 15 amino acids. Germline V CDR1 and CDR2: LNHNV, YYDKDF (reference sequence). V was pared by 3 bases and J by 6 bases, with 7 bases of the junction left unmatched. The CDR3 DNA, read in part, is TGTGCCACCAGCAGGGGGCGGGACAGGTTAAACATT. It codes for CATSRGRDRLNI. The entire CDR3 sequence reads CATSRGRDRLNIQYF.

As concerns this clone: The read terminates 3 residues before the CDR3 end, so the remaining end is supplied by the germline J gene. J is TRBJ2-2 and V is TRBV5-1; TRBD1 is a possible D gene (5 bases). Trimming took off 6 bases at V and 0 bases at J, with 21 bases between the two ends. This CDR3 has 18 amino acids. Germline V gives CDR1 SGHRS, CDR2 YFSETQ. Incomplete CDR3 DNA: TGCGCCAGCACCGGTTGGGGCCCGCAAACAACGAACACCGGGGAG. Its protein product is CASTGWGPQTTNTGE. The CDR3 in its entirety is CASTGWGPQTTNTGELFF.